The next 29 T cell receptor beta chains were all read from a single sample in a study of T-cell reconstitution after alpha-beta-depleted transplantation in children. A library of TCRbeta sequences, prepared with unique molecular identifiers, was generated. TCRdb reprocessed the PCR reads with MiXCR, giving one entry per CDR3 protein. This table holds 600,000 to 700,000 distinct CDR3 sequences, around 16% found once. The sample consisted of PBMCs from the stem cell graft donor, taken from the stem cell graft. The source of these receptors is a human donor who donated a stem cell graft to a child with acute myeloid leukemia.

This clonotype has at least ten counts. The chain couples TRBV20-1 to TRBJ2-3; D might be TRBD1 or TRBD2, each matching 6 bases. This CDR3 comprises 16 residues. Trimming took 0 bases from V and 2 from J, leaving 15 bases between them. Germline CDR1 and CDR2: DFQATT and SNEGSKA (reference sequence). CDR3 nucleotides: TGCAGTGCTAGAGATTTCACGCGGGGACACACAGATACGCAGTATTTT. Translated, it gives CSARDFTRGHTDTQYF.

The chain has TRBV7-8 and TRBJ2-1; D is undetermined. V lost 3 bases to trimming and J lost 10 bases, with 7 bases between them. The CDR3 is 11 residues long. Germline assignment: CDR1 SGHVS and CDR2 FQNEAQ. The CDR3 region has the DNA TGTGCCAGCAGCTTCGGTGAGGAGCAGTTCTTC. It codes for CASSFGEEQFF.

This chain uses TRBV7-8 with TRBJ1-5; a possible D gene is TRBD1 (6 bases). There are 17 residues in the CDR3. Germline loops: CDR1 SGHVS, CDR2 FQNEAQ. V lost 2 bases to trimming and J lost 0 bases, with 14 bases between them. This CDR3 is CASSLRGAGYSNQPQHF. For the CDR3, the DNA is TGTGCCAGCAGCTTACGGGGGGCGGGTTATAGCAATCAGCCCCAGCATTTT.

The chain recombines TRBV2 with TRBJ1-2; the D gene is possibly TRBD1 (6 bases). CDR1 SNHLY and CDR2 FYNNEI come from the germline V gene. Deletions cut 7 bases from V and 4 bases from J, with 10 bases between. This CDR3 contains 12 residues. The CDR3 nucleotides read TGTGCCAGCATTGGACAGCGCTATGGCTACACCTTC. It is translated as CASIGQRYGYTF.

This clonotype was seen many times. The V gene is TRBV12-3 or TRBV12-4, the J gene TRBJ1-5; D perhaps matches TRBD1 (6 bases). The CDR3 is made up of 12 amino acids. Deletions cut 5 bases from V and 7 bases from J, with 9 bases between. The CDR3 loop reads CASSDDRQPQHF. CDR3 DNA sequence: TGTGCCAGCAGTGATGACAGGCAGCCCCAGCATTTT.

This clonotype was seen many times. The V gene is TRBV5-1, the J gene TRBJ2-5, with D hard to call. The germline V and J ends were trimmed by 0 bases and 6 bases, with 15 bases remaining between them. The CDR3 spans 15 residues. Germline loops: CDR1 SGHRS, CDR2 YFSETQ. The CDR3: CASSLAVNQRQTQYF. Here the CDR3 DNA reads TGCGCCAGCAGCTTGGCAGTCAATCAGAGACAGACCCAGTACTTC.

Ten or more counts support this clonotype. CDR3 DNA sequence: TGTGCCAGCAGCTTAGAACTAGCGGGGGGCCGAAAGCAGTTCTTC. Translated: CASSLELAGGRKQFF. The chain uses TRBV7-2 and TRBJ2-1; 12 nucleotides line up with TRBD2. This CDR3 is 15 amino acids long. The V segment lost 1 base and the J segment 11 bases; nucleotides outside the gene matches: 6. Germline V CDR1 and CDR2: SGHTA, FQGNSA.

This clonotype came up many times. The chain couples TRBV20-1 to TRBJ1-5, with no clear D. This CDR3 spans 12 amino acids. Trimming took off 8 bases at V and 0 bases at J, with 8 bases between the two ends. The germline V gene has CDR1 DFQATT and CDR2 SNEGSKA (reference sequence). The CDR3 region has the DNA TGCAGTTCCAGGAATAGCAATCAGCCCCAGCATTTT. It translates to CSSRNSNQPQHF.

This clonotype has just a few counts. The CDR3 spells CASSPTAGAGGPYNEQFF. In DNA form, the CDR3 reads TGTGCCAGCAGCCCTACAGCTGGGGCGGGGGGCCCCTACAATGAGCAGTTCTTC. The chain links TRBV11-1 to TRBJ2-1, with 8 positions matching TRBD2. Trimming removed 5 bases from V and 2 bases from J; junction bases left unmatched: 14. CDR1 and CDR2 (germline): SGHAT, FQDESV (reference sequence). The CDR3 runs to 18 residues.

Here the CDR3 DNA reads TGTGCCAGCAGTCCCATGTCCCGGGAAGCTTTCTTT. This codes for CASSPMSREAFF. The chain is built from TRBV12-3 or TRBV12-4 and TRBJ1-1; D ambiguous. The length of the CDR3 is 12 residues. V lost 5 bases and J 8 bases, leaving 12 bases between the germline ends.

This clonotype was detected once. One end of the junction varies from germline; a read error may be responsible. V is TRBV3-1 and J is TRBJ2-1; D may match TRBD1 or TRBD2 (7 bases each). Germline CDR1 and CDR2: LGHDT and YNNKEL (reference sequence). The CDR3 covers 18 residues. CDR3 amino acids: CACSPRGAETGPYNEQFF. DNA for the CDR3: TGTGCCTGCAGTCCACGGGGGGCCGAGACAGGGCCGTACAATGAGCAGTTCTTC.

The chain uses TRBV7-8 and TRBJ2-5, with D maybe TRBD2 (6 bases). The germline gives CDR1 SGHVS, CDR2 FQNEAQ. Trimming shortened V by 4 bases and J by 2 bases, and 20 bases separated the two germline ends. The CDR3 has 17 amino acids. For the CDR3, the DNA is TGTGCCAGCAGCTCCACGGCCCGGGACTTGGCACAAGAGACCCAGTACTTC. The encoded protein is CASSSTARDLAQETQYF.

This clonotype occurred many times. V and J are TRBV20-1 and TRBJ2-2; weak D call: TRBD2 (6 bases). The CDR3 is 13 amino acids. The germline V and J ends were trimmed by 5 bases and 6 bases, with 13 bases remaining between them. CDR1 and CDR2 (germline): DFQATT, SNEGSKA (reference sequence). CDR3 sequence: CSAVGLRSGELFF. CDR3 sequence (DNA): TGCAGTGCTGTGGGACTCAGGTCCGGGGAGCTGTTTTTT.

At least ten counts were recorded for this clonotype. CDR3 nucleotide sequence: TGTGCCAGCAGTTATTATAGCGGGGGGGCATCTGATACGCAGTATTTT. This sequence encodes CASSYYSGGASDTQYF. V gene TRBV6-5 combines with J gene TRBJ2-3, with 11 bases identical to TRBD2. The CDR3 is made up of 16 amino acids. Unmatched junction bases numbered 8, after V lost 3 bases and J lost 6 bases. Germline-derived CDR1 and CDR2 are MNHEY and SVGAGI.

This clonotype came up many times. The V and J genes are TRBV5-5 and TRBJ1-2; TRBD1 matches at 10 bases. Germline V gene sequence: CDR1 SGHKS, CDR2 YYEKEE (reference sequence). V shed 0 bases, J shed 4 bases, and the junction held 6 bases outside the gene matches. This CDR3 has 16 residues. The DNA for the CDR3 is TGTGCCAGCAGCTTGGCGGTTGGGACAGGGGCCTATGGCTACACCTTC. Translated, it gives CASSLAVGTGAYGYTF.

The rearrangement joins TRBV7-7 to TRBJ2-5; 10 nucleotides line up with TRBD1. The CDR3 spans 15 residues. V lost 5 bases and J lost 0; bases outside the gene matches: 3. Per the germline V gene, CDR1 is SSHAT and CDR2 is FNYEAQ (reference sequence). The CDR3 bases are TGTGCCAGCAGCCACGGGACAGGGGACCAAGAGACCCAGTACTTC. Translating it yields CASSHGTGDQETQYF.

The gene calls are TRBV21-1 and TRBJ2-2; the table's D gene call, TRBD1, was not cross checked with the DNA. TRBV21-1 is described as a pseudogene. This CDR3 is 16 amino acids long. The CDR3, as DNA: TGTGCCAGCAGCCTGAGGGACGGGGCAGTCCCCGGGGAGCTGTTTTTT. It specifies CASSLRDGAVPGELFF.

Ten or more counts support this clonotype. The chain uses TRBV20-1 and TRBJ2-2; a possible D gene is TRBD2 (5 bases). The V end was cut by 2 bases, the J end by 6 bases, with 16 bases between. CDR3 length equals 15 residues. The germline CDR1 and CDR2 sequences are DFQATT and SNEGSKA (reference sequence). The CDR3 sequence is CSARPTARDSGELFF. The CDR3 DNA sequence: TGCAGTGCTAGACCGACCGCTCGGGATTCCGGGGAGCTGTTTTTT.

In this sample, this clonotype turned up many times. This chain links TRBV29-1 with TRBJ1-1; D is uncertain. The germline V and J ends were trimmed by 6 bases and 1 base, with 6 bases remaining between them. The CDR3 runs 11 residues. Germline CDR1 reads SQVTM; CDR2 reads ANQGSEA. The CDR3 DNA is TGCAGCGTGGTCCCGAACACTGAAGCTTTCTTT. Its translation: CSVVPNTEAFF.

This clonotype was detected ten times or more. This chain joins TRBV7-9 and TRBJ2-7, with 8 bases that match TRBD1. Germline lookup yields CDR1 SEHNR and CDR2 FQNEAQ (reference sequence). With V trimmed by 4 bases and J by 2 bases, 1 base remained unmatched. The CDR3 has 13 residues. The CDR3 reads CASSSTGAYEQYV. The CDR3 DNA sequence: TGTGCCAGCAGCTCGACAGGGGCCTACGAGCAGTACGTC.

V gene TRBV4-3 combines with J gene TRBJ1-1, with D unclear. V dropped 3 bases and J dropped 1 base, with 9 bases sitting between them. The CDR3 is 14 amino acids. The V gene's germline CDR1 is LGHNA and CDR2 YSLEER. CDR3 DNA sequence: TGCGCCAGCAGCCAGGGAGCCTCGAACACTGAAGCTTTCTTT. The encoded protein is CASSQGASNTEAFF.

The CDR3 sequence: CASAPRGATGQETQYF. The DNA for the CDR3 is TGTGCCAGCGCCCCTCGGGGGGCGACGGGCCAAGAGACCCAGTACTTC. The V and J genes are TRBV7-2 and TRBJ2-5; D possibly corresponds to TRBD2 (7 bases). Germline CDR1 SGHTA, CDR2 FQGNSA. This CDR3 has 16 amino acids. Trimming stripped 8 bases from V and 1 base from J, with 20 bases between.

This clonotype turned up a few times. CDR3 protein: CASSGTGSGANVLTF. The CDR3 region has the DNA TGTGCCAGCAGTGGTACAGGGTCTGGGGCCAACGTCCTGACTTTC. The V gene is TRBV25-1, the J gene TRBJ2-6; tentatively, D is TRBD1 (6 bases). CDR1 and CDR2 from the germline V gene are MGHDK and SYGVNS. V lost 4 bases and J 1 base, leaving 8 bases between the germline ends. The CDR3 spans 15 residues. The full variable domain, its missing parts supplied by reference TRBV25-1 and TRBJ2-6, is EADIYQTPRYLVIGTGKKITLECSQTMGHDKMYWYQQDPGMELHLIHYSYGVNSTEKGDLSSESTVSRIRTEHFPLTLESARPSHTSQYLCASSGTGSGANVLTFGAGSRLTVL.

The count of this clonotype is one. This chain uses TRBV5-6 with TRBJ1-1; 8 bases are a match to TRBD1. The CDR3 is 17 residues long. Germline CDR1 reads SGHDT; CDR2 reads YYEEEE. J was trimmed by 0 bases and V by 2 bases; bases with no gene match: 9. Written as DNA, the CDR3 is TGTGCCAGCAGCTTCGGACAGGGTCGGAAGATGAACACTGAAGCTTTCTTT. Protein: CASSFGQGRKMNTEAFF.

Only a few counts were recorded for this clonotype. The chain couples TRBV6-5 to TRBJ1-5, with D unresolved. This CDR3 is built from 13 residues. Germline V gene data show CDR1 as MNHEY and CDR2 as SVGAGI. The germline V and J ends were trimmed by 2 bases and 7 bases, with 9 bases remaining between them. The CDR3 loop is CASSYRQHQPQHF. In nucleotides, the CDR3 is TGTGCCAGCAGTTACAGGCAGCACCAGCCCCAGCATTTT.

The chain has TRBV6-1 and TRBJ1-5; D might be TRBD1 (5 bases). CDR1 MNHNS and CDR2 SASEGT come from the germline V gene. V was clipped by 0 bases and J by 0 bases, with 15 bases between them. This CDR3 is 18 amino acids long. CDR3 sequence: CASSEAEQGVYSNQPQHF. The DNA for the CDR3 is TGTGCCAGCAGTGAAGCGGAGCAGGGTGTTTATAGCAATCAGCCCCAGCATTTT.

Ten or more counts support this clonotype. The rearrangement uses TRBV15 and TRBJ2-7; D might be TRBD2 (6 bases). Germline V gives CDR1 LNHNV, CDR2 YYDKDF (reference sequence). This CDR3 has 16 amino acids. V lost 0 bases, J lost 8 bases, and 20 bases lay in between. CDR3 sequence (DNA): TGTGCCACCAGCAGAGATCTAGGGGACGGCGGGGCACAGCAGTACTTC. Its protein product is CATSRDLGDGGAQQYF.

This clonotype was seen just once. The chain employs TRBV11-2 and TRBJ2-7; TRBD1 agrees at 7 bases. This CDR3 contains 13 residues. CDR1 and CDR2 from the germline V gene are SGHAT and FQNNGV. With V trimmed by 8 bases and J by 3 bases, 7 bases remained unmatched. CDR3 sequence reads: CASAPGTDYEQYF. CDR3 bases: TGTGCCAGCGCACCCGGGACAGACTACGAGCAGTACTTC.

The chain has TRBV7-2 and TRBJ1-1, with 8 nucleotides matching TRBD1. The germline gives CDR1 SGHTA, CDR2 FQGNSA. The length of the CDR3 is 15 residues. V gave up 5 bases and J gave up 5 bases; unmatched junction bases: 10. The CDR3 protein is CASSLEGRGRTEAFF. Here the CDR3 DNA reads TGTGCCAGCAGCCTAGAAGGCAGGGGGCGGACTGAAGCTTTCTTT.